This TCR beta chain was captured in a study of monozygotic twins with cystic fibrosis. This table comes from immunoSEQ multiplex PCR, and its TCRdb copy is limited to in-frame clones, with some not included. Among 22,000 or so clones listed, approximately 87% were seen once. The trim removed 4 bases at V and 2 bases at J, leaving 7 bases unmatched. The CDR3 extends over 16 amino acids. Germline V gene sequence: CDR1 SNHLY, CDR2 FYNNEI. This TCR was recovered from a woman aged 25 to 39 with cystic fibrosis. This chain joins TRBV2 and TRBJ2-3; 9 bases fit TRBD1. Source material: blood. As DNA, the CDR3 is TGTGCCAGCAGTGGCCGGGACAGGGATTCCACAGATACGCAGTATTTT. Translating it yields CASSGRDRDSTDTQYF.